This T cell receptor (beta chain) was profiled in a study of OX40 agonist ivuxolimab in advanced cancers. Study-wide context: It was permissible to have had prior anti-PD-1, anti-PD-L1 or anti-CTLA-4 therapy, and more than 30% had some. Whole-study results and caveats: At doses 0.1 to 3.0 mg/kg, CD4+ and CD8+ clones expanded. There were, on average, more expanded clones in CD8+ T cells than in CD4+. In the 0.1-3.0 mg/kg groups, partial responders showed among the lowest expansion.

In the case of this clone: Its antigen is undetermined.

V shed 2 bases, J shed 6 bases, and the junction held 2 bases outside the gene matches. CDR1 SGDLS and CDR2 YYNGEE come from the germline V gene. The CDR3 has 14 residues. Data came from immunoSEQ multiplex PCR; TCRdb stores just in-frame clones and leaves some out. This table has approximately 51,000 clones, over 75% appearing once. This chain connects TRBV9 to TRBJ2-3, with TRBD1 matching 11 bases. The sample consisted of CD4+ or CD8+ T cells sorted from blood, taken in a trial of the OX40 agonist ivuxolimab. This clonotype was obtained from an adult with an advanced solid tumor such as melanoma, head and neck, liver or kidney cancer. CDR3 in amino acids: CASSVGTGGDTQYF. CDR3 in DNA: TGTGCCAGCAGCGTGGGGACAGGGGGTGATACGCAGTATTTT.